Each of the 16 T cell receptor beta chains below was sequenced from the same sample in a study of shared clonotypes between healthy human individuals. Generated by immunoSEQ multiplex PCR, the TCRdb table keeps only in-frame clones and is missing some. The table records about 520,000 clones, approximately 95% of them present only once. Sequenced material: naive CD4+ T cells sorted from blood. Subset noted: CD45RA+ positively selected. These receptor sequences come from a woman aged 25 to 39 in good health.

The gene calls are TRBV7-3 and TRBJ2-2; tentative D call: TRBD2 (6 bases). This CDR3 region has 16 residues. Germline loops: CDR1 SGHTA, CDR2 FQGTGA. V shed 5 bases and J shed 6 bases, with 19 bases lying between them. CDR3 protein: CASSTNARGVSGELFF. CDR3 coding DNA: TGTGCCAGCAGCACCAATGCGCGGGGCGTATCCGGGGAGCTGTTTTTT.

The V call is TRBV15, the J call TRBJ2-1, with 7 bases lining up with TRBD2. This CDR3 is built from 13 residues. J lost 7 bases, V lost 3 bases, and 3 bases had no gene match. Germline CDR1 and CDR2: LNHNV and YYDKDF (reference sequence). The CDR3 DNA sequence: TGTGCCACCAGCAGGGGGGGGTTTAATGAGCAGTTCTTC. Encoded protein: CATSRGGFNEQFF.

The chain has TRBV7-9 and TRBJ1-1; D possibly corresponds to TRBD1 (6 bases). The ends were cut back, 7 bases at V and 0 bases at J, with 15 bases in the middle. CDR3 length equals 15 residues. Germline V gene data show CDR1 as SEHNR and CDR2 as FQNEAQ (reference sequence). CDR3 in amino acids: CASTSTGTLNTEAFF. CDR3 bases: TGTGCCAGCACCTCAACAGGGACCTTGAACACTGAAGCTTTCTTT. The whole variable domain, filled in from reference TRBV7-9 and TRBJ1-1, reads DTGVSQNPRHKITKRGQNVTFRCDPISEHNRLYWYRQTLGQGPEFLTYFQNEAQLEKSRLLSDRFSAERPKGSFSTLEIQRTEQGDSAMYLCASTSTGTLNTEAFFGQGTRLTVV.

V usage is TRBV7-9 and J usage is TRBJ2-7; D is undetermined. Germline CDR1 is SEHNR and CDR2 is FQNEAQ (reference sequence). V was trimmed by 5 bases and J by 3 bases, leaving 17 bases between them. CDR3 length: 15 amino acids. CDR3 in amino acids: CASSMNSGSHYEQYF. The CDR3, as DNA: TGTGCCAGCAGCATGAACTCCGGGTCCCACTACGAGCAGTACTTC.

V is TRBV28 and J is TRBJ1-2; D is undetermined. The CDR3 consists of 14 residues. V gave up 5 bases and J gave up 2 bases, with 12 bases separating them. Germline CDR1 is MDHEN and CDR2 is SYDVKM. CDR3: CASSPTNGNYGYTF. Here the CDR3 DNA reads TGTGCCAGCAGTCCCACGAACGGAAACTATGGCTACACCTTC.

The CDR3 loop is CASSQDTGGRVLSGANVLTF. The CDR3 nucleotides are TGCGCCAGCAGCCAAGATACTGGCGGGAGGGTTCTTTCTGGGGCCAACGTCCTGACTTTC. This rearrangement joins TRBV4-1 to TRBJ2-6; TRBD2 matches at 9 bases. Germline lookup yields CDR1 MGHRA and CDR2 YSYEKL. The J segment lost 1 base and the V segment lost 0 bases, leaving 10 bases of the junction unmatched. The CDR3 length is 20 residues.

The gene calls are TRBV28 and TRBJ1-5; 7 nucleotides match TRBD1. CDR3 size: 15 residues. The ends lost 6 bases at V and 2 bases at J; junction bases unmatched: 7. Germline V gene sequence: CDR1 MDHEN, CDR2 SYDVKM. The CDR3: CASSRNRGGNQPQHF. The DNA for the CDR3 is TGTGCCAGCAGCCGCAACAGGGGTGGCAATCAGCCCCAGCATTTT.

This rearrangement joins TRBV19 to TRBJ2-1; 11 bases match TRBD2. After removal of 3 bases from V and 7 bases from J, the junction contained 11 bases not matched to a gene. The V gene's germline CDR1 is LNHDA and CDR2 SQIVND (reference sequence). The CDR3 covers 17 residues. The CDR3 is CASSIEVSGRGLNEQFF. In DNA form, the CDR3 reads TGTGCCAGTAGTATTGAGGTTAGCGGGAGGGGTCTGAATGAGCAGTTCTTC.

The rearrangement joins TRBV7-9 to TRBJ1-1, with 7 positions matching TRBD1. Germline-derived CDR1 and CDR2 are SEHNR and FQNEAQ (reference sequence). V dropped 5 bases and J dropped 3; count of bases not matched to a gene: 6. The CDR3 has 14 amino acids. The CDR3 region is CASSAMGTDTEAFF. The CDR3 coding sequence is TGTGCCAGCAGCGCAATGGGGACAGACACTGAAGCTTTCTTT.

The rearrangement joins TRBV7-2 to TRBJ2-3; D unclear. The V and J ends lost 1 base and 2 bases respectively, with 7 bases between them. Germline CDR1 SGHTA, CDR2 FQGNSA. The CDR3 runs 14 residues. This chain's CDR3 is CASSLVVFTDTQYF. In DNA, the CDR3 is TGTGCCAGCAGCTTAGTGGTCTTCACAGATACGCAGTATTTT.

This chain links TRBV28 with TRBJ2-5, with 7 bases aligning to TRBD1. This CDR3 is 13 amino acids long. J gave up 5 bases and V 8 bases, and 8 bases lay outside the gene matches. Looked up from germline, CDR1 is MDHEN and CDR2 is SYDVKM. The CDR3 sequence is CASEPTGRETQYF. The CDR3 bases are TGTGCCAGCGAACCGACAGGGCGGGAGACCCAGTACTTC.

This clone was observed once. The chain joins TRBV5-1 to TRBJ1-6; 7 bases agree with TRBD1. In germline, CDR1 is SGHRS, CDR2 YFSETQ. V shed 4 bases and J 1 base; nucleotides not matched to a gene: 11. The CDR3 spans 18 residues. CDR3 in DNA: TGCGCCAGCAGCGCGATGACAGGGACCGTATCCTATAATTCACCCCTCCACTTT. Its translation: CASSAMTGTVSYNSPLHF.

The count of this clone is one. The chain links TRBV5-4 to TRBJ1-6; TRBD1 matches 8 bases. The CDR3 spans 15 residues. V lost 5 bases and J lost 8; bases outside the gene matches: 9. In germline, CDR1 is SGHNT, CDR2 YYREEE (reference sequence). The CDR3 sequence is CASSEGQALYSPLHF. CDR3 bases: TGTGCCAGCAGTGAGGGACAGGCCCTTTATTCACCCCTCCACTTT.

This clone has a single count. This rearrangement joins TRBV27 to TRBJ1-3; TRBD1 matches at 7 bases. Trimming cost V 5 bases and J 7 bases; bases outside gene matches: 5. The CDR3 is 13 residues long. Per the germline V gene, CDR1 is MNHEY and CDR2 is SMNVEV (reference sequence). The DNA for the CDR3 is TGTGCCAGCAGTCGACAGGGTACGAACACCATATATTTT. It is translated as CASSRQGTNTIYF.

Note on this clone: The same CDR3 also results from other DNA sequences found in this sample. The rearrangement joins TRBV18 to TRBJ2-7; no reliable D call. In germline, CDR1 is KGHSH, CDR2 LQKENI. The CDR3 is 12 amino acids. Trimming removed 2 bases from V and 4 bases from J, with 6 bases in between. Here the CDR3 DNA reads TGTGCCAGCTCACCAAATCGGTACGAGCAGTACTTC. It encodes CASSPNRYEQYF.

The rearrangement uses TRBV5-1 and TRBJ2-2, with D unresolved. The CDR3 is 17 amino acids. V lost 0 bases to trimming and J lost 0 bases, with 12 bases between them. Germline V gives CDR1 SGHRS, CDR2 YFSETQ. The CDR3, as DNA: TGCGCCAGCAGCTTGGGGGGTAGCACCGCGAACACCGGGGAGCTGTTTTTT. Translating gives CASSLGGSTANTGELFF.